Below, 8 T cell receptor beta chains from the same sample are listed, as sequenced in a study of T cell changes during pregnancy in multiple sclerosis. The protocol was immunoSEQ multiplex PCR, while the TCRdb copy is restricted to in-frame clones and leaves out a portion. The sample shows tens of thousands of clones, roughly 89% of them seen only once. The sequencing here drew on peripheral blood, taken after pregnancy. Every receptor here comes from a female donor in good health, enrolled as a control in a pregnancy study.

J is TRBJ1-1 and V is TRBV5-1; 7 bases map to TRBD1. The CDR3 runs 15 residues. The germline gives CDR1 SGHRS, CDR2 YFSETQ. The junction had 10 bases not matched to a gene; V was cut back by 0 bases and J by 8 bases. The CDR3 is CASSLGGTAQREAFF. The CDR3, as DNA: TGCGCCAGCAGCTTGGGAGGGACAGCCCAGAGGGAAGCTTTCTTT.

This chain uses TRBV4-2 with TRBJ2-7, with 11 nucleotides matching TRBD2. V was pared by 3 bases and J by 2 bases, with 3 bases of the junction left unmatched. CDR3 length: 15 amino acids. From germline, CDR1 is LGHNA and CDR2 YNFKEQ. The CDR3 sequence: CASSQGTSGPYEQYF. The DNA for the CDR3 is TGTGCCAGCAGCCAGGGGACTAGCGGCCCCTACGAGCAGTACTTC.

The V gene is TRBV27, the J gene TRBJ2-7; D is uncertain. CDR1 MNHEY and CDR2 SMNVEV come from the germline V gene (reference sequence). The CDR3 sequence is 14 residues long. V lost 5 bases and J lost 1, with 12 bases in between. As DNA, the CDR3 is TGTGCCAGCAGTAGCTACCCCCGGTCCTACGAGCAGTACTTC. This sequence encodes CASSSYPRSYEQYF.

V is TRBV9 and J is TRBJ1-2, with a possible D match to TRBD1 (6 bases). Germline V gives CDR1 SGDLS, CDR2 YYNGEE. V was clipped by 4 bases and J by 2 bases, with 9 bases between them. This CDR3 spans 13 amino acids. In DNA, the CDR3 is TGTGCCAGCAGCCTAGACAGGAACTATGGCTACACCTTC. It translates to CASSLDRNYGYTF.

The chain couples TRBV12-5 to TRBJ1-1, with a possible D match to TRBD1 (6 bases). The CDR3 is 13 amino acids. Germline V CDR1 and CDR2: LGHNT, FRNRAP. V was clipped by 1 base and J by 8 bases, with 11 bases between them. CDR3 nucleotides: TGTGCTAGTGGTTTGGGGATAGGACAGGAAGCTTTCTTT. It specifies CASGLGIGQEAFF.

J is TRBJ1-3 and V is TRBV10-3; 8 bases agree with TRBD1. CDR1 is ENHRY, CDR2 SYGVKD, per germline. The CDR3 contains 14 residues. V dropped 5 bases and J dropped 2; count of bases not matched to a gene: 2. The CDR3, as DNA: TGTGCCATCAGTCCGACAGGGGCTGGAAACACCATATATTTT. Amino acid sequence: CAISPTGAGNTIYF.

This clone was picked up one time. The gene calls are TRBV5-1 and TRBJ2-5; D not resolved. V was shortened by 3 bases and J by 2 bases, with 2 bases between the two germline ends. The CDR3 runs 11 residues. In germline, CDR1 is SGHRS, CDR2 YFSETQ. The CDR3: CASSSQETQYF. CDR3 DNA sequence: TGCGCCAGCAGCTCTCAAGAGACCCAGTACTTC.

In nucleotides, the CDR3 is TGTGCCATCAGTGAGCCGGGACAGTCCTCCTACGAGCAGTACTTC. Translation gives CAISEPGQSSYEQYF. The chain joins TRBV10-3 to TRBJ2-7; 7 bases fit TRBD1. The V gene end was trimmed by 2 bases and the J gene end by 0 bases; junction bases not matched to a gene: 4. The CDR3 is 15 residues long. The germline V gene encodes CDR1 ENHRY and CDR2 SYGVKD.